These T cell receptor beta chains were read from a single sample in a study of post-analysis software for immune sequencing data. MiXCR, applied by TCRdb to the PCR reads, yields one record per CDR3 protein. Of around 440,000 distinct CDR3 sequences in the sample, roughly 46% were seen once. The sample was blood. The source is a girl under 18 with multiple sclerosis. Both conserved end residues are part of each CDR3. Fields, in order: CDR3 protein, CDR3 DNA, clone size, V gene, D gene, J gene. The D gene is left open where the match is weak. Not all rows give a size; the values are once, few, many and, for expanded clones, a class.

CDR3 protein: CASSHNRENQPQHF
CDR3 DNA: TGTGCCAGCAGTCATAACAGGGAGAATCAGCCCCAGCATTTT
clone size: NA
V gene: TRBV7-9
D gene: NA
J gene: TRBJ1-5

CDR3 protein: CASSPVSGDTDTQYF
CDR3 DNA: TGTGCCAGCAGCCCCGTTAGCGGGGACACAGATACGCAGTATTTT
clone size: NA
V gene: TRBV7-9
D gene: TRBD2
J gene: TRBJ2-3

CDR3 protein: CASSLATGTLEGYTF
CDR3 DNA: TGTGCCAGCAGCTTAGCTACGGGGACTTTGGAGGGCTACACCTTC
clone size: NA
V gene: TRBV7-2
D gene: NA
J gene: TRBJ1-2

CDR3 protein: CSAREGTSGSDEQYF
CDR3 DNA: TGCAGTGCTAGAGAGGGGACTAGCGGGAGCGATGAGCAGTACTTC
clone size: NA
V gene: TRBV20-1
D gene: TRBD2
J gene: TRBJ2-7

CDR3 protein: CATRHPSTDTQYF
CDR3 DNA: TGTGCCACCCGACACCCTAGCACAGATACGCAGTATTTT
clone size: NA
V gene: TRBV15
D gene: NA
J gene: TRBJ2-3

CDR3 protein: CSATRAGGDTGELFF
CDR3 DNA: TGCAGTGCTACCAGAGCGGGAGGAGATACCGGGGAGCTGTTTTTT
clone size: NA
V gene: TRBV20-1
D gene: TRBD2
J gene: TRBJ2-2

CDR3 protein: CASSQFPPSAHRTDTQYF
CDR3 DNA: TGCGCCAGCAGCCAATTCCCTCCTAGCGCCCATCGAACAGATACGCAGTATTTT
clone size: few
V gene: TRBV4-1
D gene: NA
J gene: TRBJ2-3

CDR3 protein: CASSHTLQGNQPQHF
CDR3 DNA: TGTGCCAGCAGCCACACGCTACAGGGGAATCAGCCCCAGCATTTT
clone size: NA
V gene: TRBV4-2
D gene: TRBD1
J gene: TRBJ1-5

CDR3 protein: CASSLDGLKRGSEQYF
CDR3 DNA: TGTGCCAGCAGCTTAGATGGACTGAAAAGGGGCTCCGAGCAGTACTTC
clone size: NA
V gene: TRBV7-2
D gene: NA
J gene: TRBJ2-7

CDR3 protein: CASSQGQGPQPQHF
CDR3 DNA: TGTGCCAGCAGCCAGGGACAGGGGCCTCAGCCCCAGCATTTT
clone size: few
V gene: TRBV5-5
D gene: TRBD1
J gene: TRBJ1-5

CDR3 protein: CAISESEGRSGANVLTF
CDR3 DNA: TGTGCCATCAGTGAGTCGGAGGGCCGCTCTGGGGCCAACGTCCTGACTTTC
clone size: many
V gene: TRBV10-3
D gene: NA
J gene: TRBJ2-6

CDR3 protein: CSARTIGHNSYEQYF
CDR3 DNA: TGCAGTGCTAGGACAATTGGACACAACTCCTACGAGCAGTACTTC
clone size: few
V gene: TRBV20-1
D gene: NA
J gene: TRBJ2-7

CDR3 protein: CASSKRGGGLAGAKVYNEQFF
CDR3 DNA: TGTGCCAGCAGCAAAAGGGGCGGAGGTCTAGCGGGAGCCAAGGTATACAATGAGCAGTTCTTC
clone size: few
V gene: TRBV21-1
D gene: NA
J gene: TRBJ2-1

CDR3 protein: CASSQEAGRNTEAFF
CDR3 DNA: TGCGCCAGCAGCCAAGAAGCCGGACGGAACACTGAAGCTTTCTTT
clone size: NA
V gene: TRBV4-3
D gene: NA
J gene: TRBJ1-1

CDR3 protein: CSVIRGANTGELFF
CDR3 DNA: TGCAGCGTTATTAGGGGGGCGAACACCGGGGAGCTGTTTTTT
clone size: NA
V gene: TRBV29-1
D gene: NA
J gene: TRBJ2-2

CDR3 protein: CASSRDGSQPQHF
CDR3 DNA: TGTGCCAGCAGTCGGGACGGGAGTCAGCCCCAGCATTTT
clone size: NA
V gene: TRBV6-1
D gene: NA
J gene: TRBJ1-5

CDR3 protein: CSARDSGRATQYF
CDR3 DNA: TGCAGCGCCCGGGATTCCGGTCGAGCGACCCAGTACTTC
clone size: NA
V gene: TRBV29-1
D gene: NA
J gene: TRBJ2-5

CDR3 protein: CASRAGPYGYTF
CDR3 DNA: TGTGCCAGCAGAGCCGGACCTTATGGCTACACCTTC
clone size: NA
V gene: TRBV12-3/TRBV12-4
D gene: NA
J gene: TRBJ1-2

CDR3 protein: CASRWGNMNTEAFF
CDR3 DNA: TGTGCCAGCAGGTGGGGAAATATGAACACTGAAGCTTTCTTT
clone size: NA
V gene: TRBV6-1
D gene: NA
J gene: TRBJ1-1

CDR3 protein: CASSRARGTYNEQFF
CDR3 DNA: TGTGCCAGCTCCCGGGCCCGGGGGACCTACAATGAGCAGTTCTTC
clone size: NA
V gene: TRBV25-1
D gene: NA
J gene: TRBJ2-1

CDR3 protein: CASSEYKSSYNEQFF
CDR3 DNA: TGTGCCAGCAGTGAATATAAGAGCTCCTACAATGAGCAGTTCTTC
clone size: NA
V gene: TRBV25-1
D gene: NA
J gene: TRBJ2-1

CDR3 protein: CASSQDIAGQWLHEQYF
CDR3 DNA: TGTGCCAGCAGCCAAGATATTGCCGGGCAGTGGTTGCACGAGCAGTACTTC
clone size: NA
V gene: TRBV3-1
D gene: NA
J gene: TRBJ2-7

CDR3 protein: CASSVDGAMNTEAFF
CDR3 DNA: TGTGCCAGCAGCGTAGACGGGGCCATGAACACTGAAGCTTTCTTT
clone size: NA
V gene: TRBV9
D gene: NA
J gene: TRBJ1-1

CDR3 protein: CATLQPQSYNEQFF
CDR3 DNA: TGTGCCACCTTACAACCCCAATCCTACAATGAGCAGTTCTTC
clone size: NA
V gene: TRBV10-3
D gene: NA
J gene: TRBJ2-1

CDR3 protein: CSVTIRSGNYEQYF
CDR3 DNA: TGCAGCGTCACAATTAGGAGCGGGAACTACGAGCAGTACTTC
clone size: NA
V gene: TRBV29-1
D gene: TRBD2
J gene: TRBJ2-7

CDR3 protein: CASSRQGASRGEQFF
CDR3 DNA: TGTGCCAGCAGCCGACAGGGGGCAAGTCGAGGTGAGCAGTTCTTC
clone size: NA
V gene: TRBV7-8
D gene: TRBD1
J gene: TRBJ2-1

CDR3 protein: CASSPRGTNQPQHF
CDR3 DNA: TGTGCCAGCAGTCCCAGGGGTACCAATCAGCCCCAGCATTTT
clone size: few
V gene: TRBV12-3/TRBV12-4
D gene: NA
J gene: TRBJ1-5

CDR3 protein: CASRLSNAGMDEQFF
CDR3 DNA: TGTGCCAGCAGGCTTTCCAATGCAGGGATGGATGAGCAGTTCTTC
clone size: NA
V gene: TRBV27
D gene: NA
J gene: TRBJ2-1

CDR3 protein: CASSIGLVGTGTQYF
CDR3 DNA: TGTGCCAGCAGCATCGGACTAGTTGGAACAGGTACGCAGTATTTT
clone size: NA
V gene: TRBV7-3
D gene: TRBD2
J gene: TRBJ2-3

CDR3 protein: CASSDDSGSYNEQFF
CDR3 DNA: TGTGCCAGCAGTGATGACAGTGGCTCCTACAATGAGCAGTTCTTC
clone size: few
V gene: TRBV6-1
D gene: NA
J gene: TRBJ2-1

CDR3 protein: CASSFSGGRADTQYF
CDR3 DNA: TGTGCCAGCAGTTTCTCGGGGGGGCGGGCAGATACGCAGTATTTT
clone size: NA
V gene: TRBV12-3/TRBV12-4
D gene: TRBD2
J gene: TRBJ2-3

CDR3 protein: CASSQDPGTGGAPSHF
CDR3 DNA: TGCGCCAGCAGCCAAGATCCCGGGACAGGAGGAGCACCCTCCCACTTT
clone size: NA
V gene: TRBV4-3
D gene: TRBD1
J gene: TRBJ1-6

CDR3 protein: CASSFEGLRGTQYF
CDR3 DNA: TGTGCCAGCAGTTTCGAGGGACTCAGAGGGACCCAGTACTTC
clone size: NA
V gene: TRBV12-3/TRBV12-4
D gene: NA
J gene: TRBJ2-5

CDR3 protein: CASSQAKDSVPQHF
CDR3 DNA: TGTGCCAGCAGCCAAGCGAAGGATTCGGTGCCCCAGCATTTT
clone size: NA
V gene: TRBV4-2
D gene: NA
J gene: TRBJ1-5

CDR3 protein: CASSPTGENQETQYF
CDR3 DNA: TGCGCCAGCAGCCCGACAGGGGAAAACCAAGAGACCCAGTACTTC
clone size: NA
V gene: TRBV5-1
D gene: TRBD1
J gene: TRBJ2-5

CDR3 protein: CSVKDTGVDTGELFF
CDR3 DNA: TGCAGCGTTAAAGATACAGGGGTGGACACCGGGGAGCTGTTTTTT
clone size: NA
V gene: TRBV29-1
D gene: TRBD1
J gene: TRBJ2-2

CDR3 protein: CASKFRGLDTDTQYF
CDR3 DNA: TGCGCCAGCAAGTTCCGGGGACTAGACACAGATACGCAGTATTTT
clone size: few
V gene: TRBV5-1
D gene: TRBD2
J gene: TRBJ2-3

CDR3 protein: CASSQGPWDEQYF
CDR3 DNA: TGTGCCAGCAGCCAAGGGCCTTGGGACGAGCAGTACTTC
clone size: few
V gene: TRBV3-1
D gene: NA
J gene: TRBJ2-7

CDR3 protein: CASSPQDSYEQYF
CDR3 DNA: TGTGCCAGCAGCCCGCAGGACAGTTACGAGCAGTACTTC
clone size: NA
V gene: TRBV4-2
D gene: NA
J gene: TRBJ2-7

CDR3 protein: CASSQDVRNQPQHF
CDR3 DNA: TGCGCCAGCAGCCAAGATGTTCGGAATCAGCCCCAGCATTTT
clone size: few
V gene: TRBV4-3
D gene: NA
J gene: TRBJ1-5

CDR3 protein: CSARLGLAGYYEQYF
CDR3 DNA: TGCAGTGCTAGATTGGGACTAGCGGGATACTACGAGCAGTACTTC
clone size: many
V gene: TRBV20-1
D gene: TRBD2
J gene: TRBJ2-7

CDR3 protein: CSVVGRGPMDTQYF
CDR3 DNA: TGCAGCGTTGTGGGAAGGGGCCCGATGGATACGCAGTATTTT
clone size: NA
V gene: TRBV29-1
D gene: NA
J gene: TRBJ2-3

CDR3 protein: CASLWGGNQPQHF
CDR3 DNA: TGTGCCAGCCTCTGGGGGGGCAATCAGCCCCAGCATTTT
clone size: NA
V gene: TRBV28
D gene: NA
J gene: TRBJ1-5

CDR3 protein: CSASLLAGRETQYF
CDR3 DNA: TGCAGTGCTAGTTTGCTAGCGGGAAGAGAGACCCAGTACTTC
clone size: NA
V gene: TRBV20-1
D gene: TRBD2
J gene: TRBJ2-5

CDR3 protein: CAGRTGANVLTF
CDR3 DNA: TGCGCCGGCAGGACTGGGGCCAACGTCCTGACTTTC
clone size: NA
V gene: TRBV6-5
D gene: NA
J gene: TRBJ2-6

CDR3 protein: CASSRDRGSQPQHF
CDR3 DNA: TGCGCCAGCAGCCGAGACAGGGGGAGTCAGCCCCAGCATTTT
clone size: NA
V gene: TRBV4-1
D gene: TRBD1
J gene: TRBJ1-5

CDR3 protein: CASSQDVTGNQPQHF
CDR3 DNA: TGTGCCAGCAGCCAAGACGTAACCGGGAATCAGCCCCAGCATTTT
clone size: NA
V gene: TRBV3-1
D gene: NA
J gene: TRBJ1-5

CDR3 protein: CASSPYREPSYEQYF
CDR3 DNA: TGTGCCAGCAGCCCGTACAGGGAACCCTCCTACGAGCAGTACTTC
clone size: once
V gene: TRBV27
D gene: NA
J gene: TRBJ2-7

CDR3 protein: CASSDATTGVSEKLFF
CDR3 DNA: TGTGCCAGCAGTGACGCAACGACAGGGGTTAGTGAAAAACTGTTTTTT
clone size: NA
V gene: TRBV6-1
D gene: TRBD1
J gene: TRBJ1-4

CDR3 protein: CASSPLAGEGSEQFF
CDR3 DNA: TGTGCCAGCAGTCCGCTAGCGGGAGAAGGTAGTGAGCAGTTCTTC
clone size: NA
V gene: TRBV6-5
D gene: TRBD2
J gene: TRBJ2-1

CDR3 protein: CASSGASWDTQYF
CDR3 DNA: TGTGCCAGCAGCGGAGCTAGTTGGGATACGCAGTATTTT
clone size: NA
V gene: TRBV6-2/TRBV6-3
D gene: NA
J gene: TRBJ2-3

CDR3 protein: CASSFSKDSGANVLTF
CDR3 DNA: TGTGCCAGCAGCTTCTCAAAGGACTCTGGGGCCAACGTCCTGACTTTC
clone size: NA
V gene: TRBV7-2
D gene: NA
J gene: TRBJ2-6

CDR3 protein: CASSLLWGTSVLNEQFF
CDR3 DNA: TGCGCCAGCAGCTTGCTGTGGGGGACTAGTGTACTTAATGAGCAGTTCTTC
clone size: NA
V gene: TRBV5-1
D gene: TRBD2
J gene: TRBJ2-1

CDR3 protein: CASSSTGLYNSPLHF
CDR3 DNA: TGTGCCAGCAGTTCGACAGGGTTATATAATTCACCCCTCCACTTT
clone size: NA
V gene: TRBV27
D gene: TRBD1
J gene: TRBJ1-6

CDR3 protein: CASSLTARGEQFF
CDR3 DNA: TGTGCCAGCAGTTTAACGGCCCGGGGTGAGCAGTTCTTC
clone size: once
V gene: TRBV27
D gene: NA
J gene: TRBJ2-1

CDR3 protein: CASSEAGLVNTEAFF
CDR3 DNA: TGCGCCAGCAGCGAGGCGGGGTTGGTGAACACTGAAGCTTTCTTT
clone size: NA
V gene: TRBV5-1
D gene: NA
J gene: TRBJ1-1